This TCR beta chain was identified in a study of pediatric ulcerative colitis. The overall study: Ulcerative colitis patients had pancolitis or left-sided colitis, with confirming histology. Notes on the study in general: Two rectal CDR3 clonotypes occurred in all ulcerative colitis patients. This repertoire reflects total lymphocytes rather than subpopulations like regulatory T cells. Acute severe colitis showed lower rectal diversity from clonal expansions.

During colonoscopy, one to two rectal pinch biopsies were collected. About this clone itself: Its antigen is still unknown.

Assay used: immunoSEQ multiplex PCR; TCRdb lists only in-frame clones, some missing. Seen here are more than 35,000 clones, about 80% observed once, and the top ten hold about 0.7%. The sequenced sample was gut tissue. This clonotype was obtained from a boy younger than 18 with moderate ulcerative colitis.

The CDR3 coding sequence is TGTGCCAGCTCACCAGGGACTAGCGCCAACGGGGAGCTGTTTTTT. Protein sequence: CASSPGTSANGELFF. The chain is built from TRBV18 and TRBJ2-2; 10 nucleotides line up with TRBD2. Germline CDR1 KGHSH, CDR2 LQKENI. V lost 2 bases, J lost 7 bases, and 4 bases stayed unmatched. This CDR3 spans 15 amino acids. Filled out from reference TRBV18 and TRBJ2-2, the complete variable domain reads NAGVMQNPRHLVRRRGQEARLRCSPMKGHSHVYWYRQLPEEGLKFMVYLQKENIIDESGMPKERFSAEFPKEGPSILRIQQVVRGDSAAYFCASSPGTSANGELFFGEGSRLTVL.